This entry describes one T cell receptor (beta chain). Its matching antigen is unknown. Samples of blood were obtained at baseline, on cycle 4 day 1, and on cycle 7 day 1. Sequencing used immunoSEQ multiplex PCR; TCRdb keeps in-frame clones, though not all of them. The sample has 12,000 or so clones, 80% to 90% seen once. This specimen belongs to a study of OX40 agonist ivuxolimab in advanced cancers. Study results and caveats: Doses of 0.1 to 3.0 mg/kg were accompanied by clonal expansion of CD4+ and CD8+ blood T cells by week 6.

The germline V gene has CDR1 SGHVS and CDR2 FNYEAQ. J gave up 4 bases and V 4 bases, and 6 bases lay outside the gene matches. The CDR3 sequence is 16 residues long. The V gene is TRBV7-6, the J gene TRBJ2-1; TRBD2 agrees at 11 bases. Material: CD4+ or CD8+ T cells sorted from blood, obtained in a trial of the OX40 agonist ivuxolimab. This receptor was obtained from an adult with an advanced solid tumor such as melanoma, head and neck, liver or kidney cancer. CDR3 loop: CASSWGGLAEYNEQFF. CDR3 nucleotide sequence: TGTGCCAGCAGCTGGGGGGGACTAGCGGAGTACAATGAGCAGTTCTTC.